The entry that follows covers one T cell receptor (beta chain) sequence. What it binds is not known. The table came from immunoSEQ multiplex PCR; TCRdb's copy has only in-frame clones and leaves some out. The sample has about 110,000 clones; roughly nine tenths are singletons. Germline trimming cut 4 bases from V and 2 bases from J; bases unmatched to any gene: 3. The germline V gene has CDR1 MNHEY and CDR2 SVGEGT. This CDR3 has 14 residues. This sample was taken from a study of T cell responses to AZD1222 COVID-19 vaccine. Overall study results and limits: Compared with day 0, the breadth and depth of the Spike-specific TCR repertoire rose significantly after two doses of AZD1222. Possibly, clonal diversity was underestimated; donors were largely white British and included more females. At study baseline, merely five or six AZD1222 recipients were seropositive.

The sample consisted of peripheral blood, taken on day 0 of AZD1222 vaccination. This chain joins TRBV6-2 or TRBV6-3 and TRBJ2-7; 9 bases align to TRBD2. This TCR derives from an adult in good health. CDR3 DNA: TGTGCCAGCAGTTCCCTAGCGGGGACCTACGAGCAGTACTTC. This sequence encodes CASSSLAGTYEQYF.